This record covers a single TCR beta chain. V was trimmed by 4 bases and J by 6 bases, leaving 19 bases between them. CDR3 length: 16 amino acids. The germline gives CDR1 MDHEN, CDR2 SYDVKM. Recruits, aged roughly 18 to 89 years, lived in 24 US areas. Exposed study participants had met a COVID-19 case within 2 weeks before entry. TCRdb's copy holds only in-frame clones and misses some; the assay was immunoSEQ multiplex PCR. The data show under 400,000 clones, approximately 91% seen once. The data were obtained in a study of blood T cell repertoires in COVID-19. The clonotype comes from a woman in her 30s who had been exposed to COVID-19. Sample: PBMCs or T cells enriched from blood (not recorded which). The rearrangement joins TRBV28 to TRBJ2-1; tentative D call: TRBD2 (6 bases). Here the CDR3 reads CASSSIGSSHPNEQFF. CDR3 DNA sequence: TGTGCCAGCAGTTCCATCGGGAGTAGCCATCCCAATGAGCAGTTCTTC.